The present T cell receptor beta chain was sequenced within a study of cytomegalovirus exposure and HLA in healthy donors. On the study more broadly: From HLA-typed donors, an early data release held some 80 million unique TCRs.

Study-wide points: In vitro experiments confirmed that three CMV-associated chains were specific for CMV antigens. Sequencing likely produced, as an artifact, a cluster of highly shared sequence variants.

About this clone itself: Its antigen is unidentified.

Primers: 60 Vbeta forward and 13 Jbeta reverse. This table comes from immunoSEQ multiplex PCR, and its TCRdb copy is limited to in-frame clones, with some not included. Of roughly 80,000 clones in the sample, 62% were seen once. The TCR was taken from a male donor in good health and CMV-seropositive. Sequenced sample: PBMCs.

The CDR3, as DNA: TGTGCCAGCAGCTTCTCGGGGGAGCTCGGCAATGAGCAGTTCTTC. Translated, it gives CASSFSGELGNEQFF. V gene TRBV11-3 combines with J gene TRBJ2-1, with D possibly TRBD2 on 6 matching bases. The CDR3 loop spans 15 amino acids. The V and J ends lost 3 bases and 6 bases respectively, with 15 bases between them. The germline gives CDR1 SGHNT, CDR2 YENEEA.